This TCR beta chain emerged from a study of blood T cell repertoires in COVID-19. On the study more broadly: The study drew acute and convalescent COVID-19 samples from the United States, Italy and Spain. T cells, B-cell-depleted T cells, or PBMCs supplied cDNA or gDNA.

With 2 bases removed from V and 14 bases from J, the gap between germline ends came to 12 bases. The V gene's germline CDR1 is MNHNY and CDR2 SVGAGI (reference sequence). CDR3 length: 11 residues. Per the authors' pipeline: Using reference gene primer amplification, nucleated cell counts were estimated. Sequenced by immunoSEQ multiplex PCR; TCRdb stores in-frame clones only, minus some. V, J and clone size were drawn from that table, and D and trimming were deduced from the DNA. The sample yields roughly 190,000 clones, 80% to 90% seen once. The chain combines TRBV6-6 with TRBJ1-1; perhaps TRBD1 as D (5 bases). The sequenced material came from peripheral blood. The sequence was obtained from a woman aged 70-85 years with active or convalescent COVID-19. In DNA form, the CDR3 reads TGTGCCAGCAGTTACCTACAGACAGACTTCTTT. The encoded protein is CASSYLQTDFF.